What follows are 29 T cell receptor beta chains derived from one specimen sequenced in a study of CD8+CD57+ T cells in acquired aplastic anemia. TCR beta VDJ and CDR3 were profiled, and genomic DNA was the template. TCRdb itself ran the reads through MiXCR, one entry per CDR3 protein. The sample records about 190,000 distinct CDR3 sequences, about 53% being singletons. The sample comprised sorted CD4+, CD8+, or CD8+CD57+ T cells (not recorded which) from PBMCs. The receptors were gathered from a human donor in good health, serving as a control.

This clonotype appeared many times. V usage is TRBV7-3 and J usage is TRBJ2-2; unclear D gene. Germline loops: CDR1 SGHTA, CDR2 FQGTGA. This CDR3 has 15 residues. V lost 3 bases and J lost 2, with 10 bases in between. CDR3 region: CASSFSGPNTGELFF. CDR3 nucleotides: TGTGCCAGCAGCTTTTCAGGACCTAACACCGGGGAGCTGTTTTTT.

The CDR3 region has the DNA TGCAGTGCCGTAGCAGGGAGTTACGAGCAGTACTTC. The encoded protein is CSAVAGSYEQYF. The chain carries TRBV20-1 and TRBJ2-7; perhaps D is TRBD1 or TRBD2 (5 bases each). This CDR3 contains 12 residues. Germline V gene sequence: CDR1 DFQATT, CDR2 SNEGSKA (reference sequence). V was trimmed by 6 bases and J by 4 bases, leaving 13 bases between them.

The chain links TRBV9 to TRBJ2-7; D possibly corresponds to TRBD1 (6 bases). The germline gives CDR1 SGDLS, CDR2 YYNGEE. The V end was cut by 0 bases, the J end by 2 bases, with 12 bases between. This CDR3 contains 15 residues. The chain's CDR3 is CASSVGQALTYEQYF. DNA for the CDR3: TGTGCCAGCAGCGTAGGACAGGCCCTTACCTACGAGCAGTACTTC.

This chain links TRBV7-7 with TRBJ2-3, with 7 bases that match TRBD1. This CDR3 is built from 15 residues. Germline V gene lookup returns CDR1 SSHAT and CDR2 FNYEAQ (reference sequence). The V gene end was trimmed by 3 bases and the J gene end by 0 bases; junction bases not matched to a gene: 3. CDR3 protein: CASSFRGPSTDTQYF. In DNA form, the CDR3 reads TGTGCCAGCAGCTTTAGGGGGCCTAGCACAGATACGCAGTATTTT.

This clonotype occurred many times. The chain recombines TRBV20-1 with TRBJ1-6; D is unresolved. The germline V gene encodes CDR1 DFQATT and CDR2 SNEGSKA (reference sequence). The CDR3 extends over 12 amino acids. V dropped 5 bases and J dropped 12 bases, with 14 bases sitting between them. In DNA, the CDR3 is TGCAGTGCTTCATCATTAGGTCTACCCCTCCACTTT. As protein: CSASSLGLPLHF.

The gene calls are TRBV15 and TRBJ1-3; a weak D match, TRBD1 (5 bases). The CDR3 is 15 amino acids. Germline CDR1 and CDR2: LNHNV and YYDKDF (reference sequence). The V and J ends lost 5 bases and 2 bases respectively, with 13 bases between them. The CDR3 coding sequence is TGTGCCACCAGCGGCCCGGGGGACCCTGGAAACACCATATATTTT. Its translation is CATSGPGDPGNTIYF. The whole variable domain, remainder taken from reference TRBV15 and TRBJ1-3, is DAMVIQNPRYQVTQFGKPVTLSCSQTLNHNVMYWYQQKSSQAPKLLFHYYDKDFNNEADTPDNFQSRRPNTSFCFLDIRSPGLGDTAMYLCATSGPGDPGNTIYFGEGSWLTVV.

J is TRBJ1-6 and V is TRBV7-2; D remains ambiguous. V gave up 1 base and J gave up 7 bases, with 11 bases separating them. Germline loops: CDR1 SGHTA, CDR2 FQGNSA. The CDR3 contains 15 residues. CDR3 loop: CASSLGPLENSPLHF. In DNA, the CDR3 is TGTGCCAGCAGCTTAGGCCCCTTGGAGAATTCACCCCTCCACTTT.

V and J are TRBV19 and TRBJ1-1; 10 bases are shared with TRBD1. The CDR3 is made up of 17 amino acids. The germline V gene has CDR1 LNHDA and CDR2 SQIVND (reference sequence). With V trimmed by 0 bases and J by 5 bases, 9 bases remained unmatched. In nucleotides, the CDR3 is TGTGCCAGTAGTATAGAAGGGTCGGGACAGGGGAAGACTGAAGCTTTCTTT. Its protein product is CASSIEGSGQGKTEAFF. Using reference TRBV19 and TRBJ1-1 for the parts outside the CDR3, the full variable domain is DGGITQSPKYLFRKEGQNVTLSCEQNLNHDAMYWYRQDPGQGLRLIYYSQIVNDFQKGDIAEGYSVSREKKESFPLTVTSAQKNPTAFYLCASSIEGSGQGKTEAFFGQGTRLTVV.

The chain's CDR3 is CATSLKGFSGNTIYF. The CDR3 DNA follows: TGTGCCACCAGCCTAAAGGGATTCTCTGGAAACACCATATATTTT. The chain has TRBV24-1 and TRBJ1-3; no definite D call. CDR1 and CDR2 from the germline V gene are KGHDR and SFDVKD. V lost 7 bases and J 0 bases, leaving 12 bases between the germline ends. This CDR3 comprises 15 residues.

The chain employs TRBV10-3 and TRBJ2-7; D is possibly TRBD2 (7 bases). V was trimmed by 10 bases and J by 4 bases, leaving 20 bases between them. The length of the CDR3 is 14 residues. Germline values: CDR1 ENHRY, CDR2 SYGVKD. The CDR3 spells CATEPGGASYEQYF. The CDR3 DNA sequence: TGTGCCACCGAGCCGGGGGGCGCTTCATACGAGCAGTACTTC.

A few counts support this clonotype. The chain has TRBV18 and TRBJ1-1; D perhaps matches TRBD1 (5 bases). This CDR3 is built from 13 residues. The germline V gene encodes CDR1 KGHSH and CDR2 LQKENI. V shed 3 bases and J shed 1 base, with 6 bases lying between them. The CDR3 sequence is CASSPDTNTEAFF. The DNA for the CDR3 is TGTGCCAGCTCACCGGACACGAACACTGAAGCTTTCTTT.

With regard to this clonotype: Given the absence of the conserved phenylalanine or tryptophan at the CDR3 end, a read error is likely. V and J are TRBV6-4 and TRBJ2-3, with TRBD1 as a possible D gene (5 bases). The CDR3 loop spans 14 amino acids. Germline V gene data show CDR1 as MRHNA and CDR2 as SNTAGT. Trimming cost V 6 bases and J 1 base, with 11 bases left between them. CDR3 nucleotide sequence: TGTGCCAGCAGAGGGGCTTTATGCACAGATACGCAGTATCTT. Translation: CASRGALCTDTQYL.

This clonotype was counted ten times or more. This CDR3 is CASSQDSSHQPQHF. The CDR3 DNA is TGTGCCAGCAGCCAGGACAGTTCTCATCAGCCCCAGCATTTT. This sequence joins TRBV7-2 and TRBJ1-5; tentatively, D is TRBD1 (6 bases). Germline-derived CDR1 and CDR2 are SGHTA and FQGNSA. This CDR3 is 14 amino acids long. Trimming cost V 5 bases and J 5 bases, with 13 bases left between them.

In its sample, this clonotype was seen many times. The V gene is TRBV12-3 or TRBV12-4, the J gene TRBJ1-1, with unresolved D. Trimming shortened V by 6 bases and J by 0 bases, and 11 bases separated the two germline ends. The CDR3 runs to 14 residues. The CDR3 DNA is TGTGCCAGCAGCAAAGTAAGGGTGAACACTGAAGCTTTCTTT. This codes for CASSKVRVNTEAFF.

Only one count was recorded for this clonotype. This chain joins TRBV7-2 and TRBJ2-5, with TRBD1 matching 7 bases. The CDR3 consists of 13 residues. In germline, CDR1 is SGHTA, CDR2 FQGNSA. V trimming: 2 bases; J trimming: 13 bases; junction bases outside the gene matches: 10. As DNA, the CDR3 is TGTGCCAGCAGCTTAACCATTGGACAGGAGCTGTACTTC. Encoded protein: CASSLTIGQELYF.

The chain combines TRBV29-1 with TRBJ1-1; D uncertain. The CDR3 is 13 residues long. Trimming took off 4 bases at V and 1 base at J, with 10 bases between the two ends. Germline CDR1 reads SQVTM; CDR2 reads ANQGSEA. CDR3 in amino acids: CSVAKGANTEAFF. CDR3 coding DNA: TGCAGCGTTGCCAAGGGAGCGAACACTGAAGCTTTCTTT.

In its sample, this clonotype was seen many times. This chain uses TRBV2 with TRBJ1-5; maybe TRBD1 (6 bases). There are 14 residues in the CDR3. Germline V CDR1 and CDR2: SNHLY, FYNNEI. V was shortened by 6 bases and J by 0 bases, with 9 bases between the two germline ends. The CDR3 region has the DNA TGTGCCAGCAGGGACAGTTATAGCAATCAGCCCCAGCATTTT. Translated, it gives CASRDSYSNQPQHF.

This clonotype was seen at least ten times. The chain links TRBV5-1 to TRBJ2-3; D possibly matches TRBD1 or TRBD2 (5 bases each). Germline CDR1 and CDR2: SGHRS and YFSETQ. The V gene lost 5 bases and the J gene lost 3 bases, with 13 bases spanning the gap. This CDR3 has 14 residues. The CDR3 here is CASREGPGTDTQYF. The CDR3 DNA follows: TGCGCCAGCAGAGAGGGACCGGGGACAGATACGCAGTATTTT. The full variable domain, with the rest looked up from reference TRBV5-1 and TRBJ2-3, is KAGVTQTPRYLIKTRGQQVTLSCSPISGHRSVSWYQQTPGQGLQFLFEYFSETQRNKGNFPGRFSGRQFSNSRSEMNVSTLELGDSALYLCASREGPGTDTQYFGPGTRLTVL.

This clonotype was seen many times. The CDR3 DNA sequence: TGTGCCAGCAGCTTGGCTGGGACAGGGACCGAGCAGTACTTC. Its translation: CASSLAGTGTEQYF. The V gene is TRBV5-8, the J gene TRBJ2-7; TRBD1 agrees at 9 bases. Germline trimming cut 0 bases from V and 6 bases from J; bases unmatched to any gene: 4. Germline V lookup: CDR1 SGHTS, CDR2 YDEGEE. The CDR3 is made up of 14 amino acids.

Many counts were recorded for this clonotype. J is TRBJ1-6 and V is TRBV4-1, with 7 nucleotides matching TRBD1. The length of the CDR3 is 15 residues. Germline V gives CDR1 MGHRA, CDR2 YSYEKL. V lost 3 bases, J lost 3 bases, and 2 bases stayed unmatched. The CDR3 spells CASSQGDSYNSPLHF. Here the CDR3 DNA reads TGCGCCAGCAGCCAGGGGGACAGCTATAATTCACCCCTCCACTTT.

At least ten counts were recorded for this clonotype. CDR3 loop: CASSSTEANEKLFF. The CDR3 DNA is TGTGCCAGCAGCTCGACGGAAGCTAATGAAAAACTGTTTTTT. The chain employs TRBV7-8 and TRBJ1-4; no clear D. The germline gives CDR1 SGHVS, CDR2 FQNEAQ. Trimming pared 4 bases from V and 3 bases from J, leaving 9 bases between. This CDR3 region has 14 residues.

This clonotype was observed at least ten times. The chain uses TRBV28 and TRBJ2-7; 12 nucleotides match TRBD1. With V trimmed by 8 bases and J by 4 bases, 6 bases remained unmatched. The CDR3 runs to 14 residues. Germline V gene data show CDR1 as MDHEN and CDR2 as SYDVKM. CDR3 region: CASEGTGGFYEQYF. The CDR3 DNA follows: TGTGCCAGCGAAGGGACAGGGGGCTTTTACGAGCAGTACTTC.

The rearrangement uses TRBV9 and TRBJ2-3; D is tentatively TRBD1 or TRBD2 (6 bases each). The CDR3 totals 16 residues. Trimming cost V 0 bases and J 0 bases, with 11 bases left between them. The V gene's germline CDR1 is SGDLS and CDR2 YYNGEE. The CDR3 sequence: CASSVEGGPSTDTQYF. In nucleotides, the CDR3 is TGTGCCAGCAGCGTAGAAGGGGGGCCTAGCACAGATACGCAGTATTTT.

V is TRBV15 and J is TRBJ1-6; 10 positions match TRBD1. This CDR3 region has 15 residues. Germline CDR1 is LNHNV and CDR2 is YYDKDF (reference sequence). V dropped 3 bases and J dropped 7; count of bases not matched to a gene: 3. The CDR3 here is CATSRKGQGNSPLHF. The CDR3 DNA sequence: TGTGCCACCAGCAGGAAGGGACAGGGGAATTCACCCCTCCACTTT.

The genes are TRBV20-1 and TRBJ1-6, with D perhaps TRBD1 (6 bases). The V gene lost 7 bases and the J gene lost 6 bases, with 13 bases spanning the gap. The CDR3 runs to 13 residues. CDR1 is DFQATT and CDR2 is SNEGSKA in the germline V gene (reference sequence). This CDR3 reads CSVRGPPNSPLHF. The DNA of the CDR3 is TGCAGTGTTCGGGGGCCCCCTAATTCACCCCTCCACTTT.

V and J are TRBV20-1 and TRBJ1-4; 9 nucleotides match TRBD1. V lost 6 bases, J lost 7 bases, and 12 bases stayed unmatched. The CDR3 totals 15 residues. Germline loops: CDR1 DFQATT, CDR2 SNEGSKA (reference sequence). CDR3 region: CSATGTGLQIEKLFF. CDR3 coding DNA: TGCAGTGCAACCGGGACAGGGCTGCAGATTGAAAAACTGTTTTTT.

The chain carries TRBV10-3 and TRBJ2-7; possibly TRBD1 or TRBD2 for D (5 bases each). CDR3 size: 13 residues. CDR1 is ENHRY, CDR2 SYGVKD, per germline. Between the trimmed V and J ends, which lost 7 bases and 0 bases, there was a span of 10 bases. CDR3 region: CAINGGASYEQYF. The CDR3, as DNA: TGTGCCATCAATGGGGGAGCCTCCTACGAGCAGTACTTC.

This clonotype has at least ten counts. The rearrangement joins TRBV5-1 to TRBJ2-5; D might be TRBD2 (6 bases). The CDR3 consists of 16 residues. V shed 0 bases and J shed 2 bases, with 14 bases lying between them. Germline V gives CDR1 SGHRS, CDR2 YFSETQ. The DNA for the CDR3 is TGCGCCAGCAGCTTGGTCCCTACTAGCCCTCAAGAGACCCAGTACTTC. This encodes CASSLVPTSPQETQYF.

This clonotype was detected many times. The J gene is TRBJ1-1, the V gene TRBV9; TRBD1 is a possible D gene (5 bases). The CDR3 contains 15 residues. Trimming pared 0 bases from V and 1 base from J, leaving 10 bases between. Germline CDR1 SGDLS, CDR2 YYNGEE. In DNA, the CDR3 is TGTGCCAGCAGCGTAGTAGGCCAGGGGAACACTGAAGCTTTCTTT. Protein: CASSVVGQGNTEAFF.